The TCR beta chain under discussion was sequenced for a study of post-analysis software for immune sequencing data. Study results and limitations: TRBV segments more frequent in patients than in controls numbered roughly five and included TRBV5-6, TRBV5-1 and TRBV20-1.

Unique molecular identifiers had been added to the TCR beta cDNA libraries. TCRdb used MiXCR to reprocess the PCR reads, holding one entry per CDR3 protein. The top ten hold around 0.56% of the sample, which has 700,000 to 800,000 distinct CDR3 sequences, less than 35% seen once. Worth noting for this clonotype: The antigen is unknown. Germline is not matched at one junction end, which may reflect a read error.

The CDR3 is 15 residues long. The germline CDR1 and CDR2 sequences are SGDLS and YYNGEE. The V and J genes are TRBV9 and TRBJ1-2; TRBD1 is a possible D gene (5 bases). What was sequenced was blood. The TCR sequence derives from a girl between 10 and 17 years old with multiple sclerosis. This chain's CDR3 is CASSVAGATNYDYTF. CDR3 DNA: TGTGCCAGCAGCGTAGCCGGGGCAACTAACTATGACTACACCTTC.